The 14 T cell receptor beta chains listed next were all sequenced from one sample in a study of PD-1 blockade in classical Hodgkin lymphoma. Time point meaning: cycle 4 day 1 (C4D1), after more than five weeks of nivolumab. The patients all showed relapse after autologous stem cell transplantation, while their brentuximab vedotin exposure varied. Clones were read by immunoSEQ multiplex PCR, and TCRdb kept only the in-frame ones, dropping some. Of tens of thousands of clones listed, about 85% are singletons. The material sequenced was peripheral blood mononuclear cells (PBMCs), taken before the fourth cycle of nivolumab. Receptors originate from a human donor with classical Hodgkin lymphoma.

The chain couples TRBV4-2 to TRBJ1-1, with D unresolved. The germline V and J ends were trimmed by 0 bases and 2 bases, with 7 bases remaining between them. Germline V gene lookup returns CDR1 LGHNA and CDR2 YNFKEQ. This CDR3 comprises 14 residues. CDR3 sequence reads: CASSQDSVNTEAFF. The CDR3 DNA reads TGTGCCAGCAGCCAAGATTCGGTCAACACTGAAGCTTTCTTT.

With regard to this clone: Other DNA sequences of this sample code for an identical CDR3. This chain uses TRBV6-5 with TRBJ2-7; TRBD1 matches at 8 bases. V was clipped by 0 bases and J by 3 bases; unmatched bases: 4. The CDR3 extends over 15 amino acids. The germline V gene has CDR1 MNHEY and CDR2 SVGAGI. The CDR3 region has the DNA TGTGCCAGCAGTTACTCCGGGACAGGACTCTACGAGCAGTACTTC. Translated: CASSYSGTGLYEQYF.

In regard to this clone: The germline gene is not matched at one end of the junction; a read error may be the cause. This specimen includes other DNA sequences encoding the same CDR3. The CDR3 DNA sequence: TGTGCCAGTAGCCCCGGGACTAGCTTAAAGACCCAGTACTTC. Its translation is CASSPGTSLKTQYF. This chain uses TRBV14 with TRBJ2-5; 9 bases match TRBD2. The germline CDR1 and CDR2 sequences are SGHDN and FVKESK. This CDR3 has 14 residues.

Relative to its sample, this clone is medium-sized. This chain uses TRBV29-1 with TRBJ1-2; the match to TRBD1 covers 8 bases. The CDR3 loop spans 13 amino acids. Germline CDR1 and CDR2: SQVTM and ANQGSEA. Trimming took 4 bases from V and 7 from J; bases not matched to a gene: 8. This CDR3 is CSVARTGNLGYTF. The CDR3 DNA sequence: TGCAGCGTTGCTCGGACAGGGAATCTTGGCTACACCTTC.

The CDR3 sequence: CASSQDREGDTQYF. In DNA, the CDR3 is TGCGCCAGCAGCCAGGACAGGGAGGGAGATACGCAGTATTTT. V and J are TRBV5-1 and TRBJ2-3, with D perhaps matching TRBD1 (8 bases). The CDR3 runs to 14 residues. Germline V CDR1 and CDR2: SGHRS, YFSETQ. With 4 bases removed from V and 5 bases from J, the gap between germline ends came to 14 bases.

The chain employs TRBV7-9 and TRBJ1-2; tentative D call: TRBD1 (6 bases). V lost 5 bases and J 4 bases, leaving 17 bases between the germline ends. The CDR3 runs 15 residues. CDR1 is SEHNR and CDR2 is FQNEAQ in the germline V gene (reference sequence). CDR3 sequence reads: CASSPLGGAGYGYTF. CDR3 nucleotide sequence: TGTGCCAGCAGCCCCCTCGGGGGGGCTGGCTATGGCTACACCTTC.

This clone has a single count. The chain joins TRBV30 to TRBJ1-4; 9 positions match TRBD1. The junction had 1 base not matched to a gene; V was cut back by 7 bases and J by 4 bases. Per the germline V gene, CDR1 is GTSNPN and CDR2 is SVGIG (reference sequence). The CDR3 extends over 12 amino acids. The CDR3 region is CALGQGNEKLFF. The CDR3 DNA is TGTGCCTTGGGACAGGGTAATGAAAAACTGTTTTTT. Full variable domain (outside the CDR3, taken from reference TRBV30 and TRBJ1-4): SQTIHQWPATLVQPVGSPLSLECTVEGTSNPNLYWYRQAAGRGLQLLFYSVGIGQISSEVPQNLSASRPQDRQFILSSKKLLLSDSGFYLCALGQGNEKLFFGSGTQLSVL.

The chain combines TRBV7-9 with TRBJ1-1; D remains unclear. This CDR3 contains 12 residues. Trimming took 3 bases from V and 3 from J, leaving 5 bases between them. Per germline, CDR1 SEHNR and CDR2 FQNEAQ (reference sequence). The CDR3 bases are TGTGCCAGCAGCTTGCGGGACACTGAAGCTTTCTTT. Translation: CASSLRDTEAFF.

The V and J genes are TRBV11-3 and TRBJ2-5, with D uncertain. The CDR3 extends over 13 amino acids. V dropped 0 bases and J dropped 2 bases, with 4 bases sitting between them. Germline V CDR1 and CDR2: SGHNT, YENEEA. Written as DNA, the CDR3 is TGTGCCAGCAGCTTAGATATGCAAGAGACCCAGTACTTC. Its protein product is CASSLDMQETQYF.

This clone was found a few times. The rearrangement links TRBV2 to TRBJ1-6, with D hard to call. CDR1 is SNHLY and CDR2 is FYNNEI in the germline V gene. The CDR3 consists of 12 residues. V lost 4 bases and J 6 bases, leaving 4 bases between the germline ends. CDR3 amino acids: CASSGFNSPLHF. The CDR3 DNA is TGTGCCAGCAGTGGGTTTAATTCACCCCTCCACTTT.

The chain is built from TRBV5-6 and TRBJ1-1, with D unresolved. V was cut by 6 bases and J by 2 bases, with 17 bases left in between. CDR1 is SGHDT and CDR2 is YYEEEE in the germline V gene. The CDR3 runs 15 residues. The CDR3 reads CASTVQREGNTEAFF. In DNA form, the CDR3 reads TGTGCCAGCACCGTCCAGAGGGAGGGCAACACTGAAGCTTTCTTT.

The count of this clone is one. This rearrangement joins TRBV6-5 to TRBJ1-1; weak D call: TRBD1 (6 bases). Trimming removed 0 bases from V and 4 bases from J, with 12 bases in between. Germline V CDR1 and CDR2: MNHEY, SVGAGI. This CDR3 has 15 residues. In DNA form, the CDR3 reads TGTGCCAGCAGTTACTCCACGGACAGAGGCACTGAAGCTTTCTTT. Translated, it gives CASSYSTDRGTEAFF.

The CDR3 DNA sequence: TGTGCCAGCAGCCAGGGGGACAGTTCCTACAATGAGCAGTTCTTC. This translates into CASSQGDSSYNEQFF. J is TRBJ2-1 and V is TRBV9; 7 bases align to TRBD1. The CDR3 is 15 residues long. V gave up 4 bases and J gave up 1 base; unmatched junction bases: 5. From germline, CDR1 is SGDLS and CDR2 YYNGEE. The full variable domain, rest sourced from reference TRBV9 and TRBJ2-1, is DSGVTQTPKHLITATGQRVTLRCSPRSGDLSVYWYQQSLDQGLQFLIQYYNGEERAKGNILERFSAQQFPDLHSELNLSSLELGDSALYFCASSQGDSSYNEQFFGPGTRLTVL.

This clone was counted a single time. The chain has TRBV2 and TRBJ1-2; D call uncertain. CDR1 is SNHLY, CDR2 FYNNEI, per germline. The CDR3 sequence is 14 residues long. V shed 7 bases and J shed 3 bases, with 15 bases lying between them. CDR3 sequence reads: CASIPLRDHYGYTF. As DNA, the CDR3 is TGTGCCAGCATTCCTCTAAGGGATCACTATGGCTACACCTTC.